This entry is about one T cell receptor beta chain. This sample is drawn from a study of T-cell memory formation after mild COVID-19. Turning to the study itself: Clustering of TCRs was largely donor specific.

Using constant-segment primers, 5'RACE produced TCR alpha and TCR beta cDNA libraries carrying sample barcodes and UMIs. TCRdb analysed the 5' RACE reads with MiXCR anew, one entry per CDR3 protein. This sample has about 210,000 distinct CDR3 sequences, with over 9.5% found just once. The germline V gene encodes CDR1 SEHNR and CDR2 FQNEAQ (reference sequence). The V and J ends lost 2 bases and 6 bases respectively, with 10 bases between them. This CDR3 has 13 residues. Sequencing was performed on PBMCs or a T cell subset sorted from them (not recorded which). This receptor was taken from a man in his late teens or twenties who had mild COVID-19 (a few samples of this study predate the infection). Cell type and time point are not known. V and J are TRBV7-9 and TRBJ1-2, with D possibly TRBD1 on 5 matching bases. The CDR3 sequence: CASSLPGPDGYTF. CDR3 DNA sequence: TGTGCCAGCAGCTTACCGGGGCCCGATGGCTACACCTTC.